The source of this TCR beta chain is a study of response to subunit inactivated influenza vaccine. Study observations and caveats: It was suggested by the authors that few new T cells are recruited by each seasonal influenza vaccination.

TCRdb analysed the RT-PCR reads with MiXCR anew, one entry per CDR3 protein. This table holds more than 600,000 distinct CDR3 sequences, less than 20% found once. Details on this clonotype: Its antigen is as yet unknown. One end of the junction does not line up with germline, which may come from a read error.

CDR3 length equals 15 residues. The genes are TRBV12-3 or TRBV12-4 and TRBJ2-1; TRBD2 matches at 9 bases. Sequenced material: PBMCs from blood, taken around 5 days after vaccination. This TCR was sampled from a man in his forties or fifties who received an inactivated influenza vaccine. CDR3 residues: CASRQASGRSNAQFF. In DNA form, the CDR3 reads TGTGCCAGCAGGCAGGCGAGCGGGAGGTCGAATGCGCAGTTCTTC.